This TCR beta chain originates from a study of T cells in Graves' hyperthyroidism and ophthalmopathy. Reasons for excluding patients were uncontrolled infection, other autoimmune disease, pregnancy or lactation. Based on clinical symptoms, serum thyroxine and TRAb, thyroid ultrasound and orbital computed tomography, diagnoses were reached. Blood was drawn at first hyperthyroidism diagnosis, before any ophthalmopathy symptoms. The investigators amplified TCR beta CDR3 regions from RNA transcripts. The study used the HTBI primer set for a first-round RT-PCR of the TCR CDR3. TCRdb ran MiXCR on the multiplex PCR reads and lists one entry per CDR3 protein. Of some 380,000 distinct CDR3 sequences in the sample, about 14% were seen once. Regarding this clonotype: Its antigen remains unidentified.

The germline V and J ends were trimmed by 3 bases and 0 bases, with 23 bases remaining between them. The CDR3 runs to 19 residues. The V gene's germline CDR1 is KGHSH and CDR2 LQKENI. General study results and limits: For ophthalmopathy, model prediction preceded onset by a median roughly 6.2 months.

Sample: blood. The TCR originated in a man aged 25-45 years with Graves' hyperthyroidism that later progressed to Graves' ophthalmopathy. The rearrangement links TRBV18 to TRBJ1-2; D gene ambiguous. CDR3 coding DNA: TGTGCCAGCTCACCTCTAGACCTAGGACGCCCTTTAGCTAACTATGGCTACACCTTC. Translation: CASSPLDLGRPLANYGYTF.